These 27 T cell receptor beta chains were sequenced from one sample in a study of OX40 agonist ivuxolimab in advanced cancers. TCRdb's table, derived via immunoSEQ multiplex PCR, lists solely in-frame clones and lacks some. Of fewer than 35,000 clones listed, 74% are singletons. Sequenced here: CD4+ or CD8+ T cells sorted from blood, sampled in a trial of the OX40 agonist ivuxolimab. The origin of the receptors is an adult with an advanced solid tumor such as melanoma, head and neck, liver or kidney cancer.

This clone was found a few times. CDR3: CASREFQNTEAFF. The CDR3 DNA sequence: TGCGCCAGCAGGGAATTCCAGAACACTGAAGCTTTCTTT. V and J are TRBV10-1 and TRBJ1-1; D gene unclear. The V and J ends lost 6 bases and 1 base respectively, with 9 bases between them. Looked up from germline, CDR1 is WNHNN and CDR2 is SYGVQD (reference sequence). CDR3 size: 13 residues.

V gene TRBV4-1 combines with J gene TRBJ2-7, with 9 nucleotides matching TRBD1. The CDR3 extends over 16 amino acids. Germline values: CDR1 MGHRA, CDR2 YSYEKL. V dropped 4 bases and J dropped 0; count of bases not matched to a gene: 7. In DNA form, the CDR3 reads TGCGCCAGCAGCCTAGGGGCGACAGGGGGCTCCTACGAGCAGTACTTC. It specifies CASSLGATGGSYEQYF.

This clone has more than one count but fewer than ten. This chain joins TRBV4-1 and TRBJ1-2; maybe TRBD1 (5 bases). The germline V and J ends were trimmed by 1 base and 0 bases, with 12 bases remaining between them. Germline loops: CDR1 MGHRA, CDR2 YSYEKL. The CDR3 is 16 residues long. The CDR3 region is CASSQGQQASNYGYTF. Written as DNA, the CDR3 is TGCGCCAGCAGCCAAGGCCAACAGGCTTCTAACTATGGCTACACCTTC.

This clone has more than one count but fewer than ten. The chain carries TRBV15 and TRBJ1-5, with D perhaps TRBD1 (6 bases). The ends were cut back, 3 bases at V and 7 bases at J, with 16 bases in the middle. The CDR3 totals 15 residues. The V gene's germline CDR1 is LNHNV and CDR2 YYDKDF (reference sequence). The CDR3 nucleotides read TGTGCCACCAGCAGGGGAACAGGGTTACGGCAGCCCCAGCATTTT. Amino acids: CATSRGTGLRQPQHF.

The chain carries TRBV7-6 and TRBJ1-4; a possible D gene is TRBD1 (6 bases). The CDR3 has 14 residues. V gave up 1 base and J gave up 7 bases, with 10 bases separating them. Germline V lookup: CDR1 SGHVS, CDR2 FNYEAQ. The CDR3 DNA reads as TGTGCCAGCAGCTTAGGAGGGGGAAGTGAAAAACTGTTTTTT. Protein sequence: CASSLGGGSEKLFF.

This chain uses TRBV27 with TRBJ2-1; 7 bases align to TRBD2. Per the germline V gene, CDR1 is MNHEY and CDR2 is SMNVEV (reference sequence). The CDR3 consists of 16 residues. Trimming cost V 6 bases and J 1 base; bases outside gene matches: 9. CDR3 in DNA: TGTGCCAGCAGACCTCTAACTAGCGTTTCCTACAATGAGCAGTTCTTC. This encodes CASRPLTSVSYNEQFF.

The V gene is TRBV29-1, the J gene TRBJ2-1; D uncertain. V gave up 5 bases and J gave up 13 bases, with 12 bases separating them. The CDR3 has 10 residues. CDR1 SQVTM and CDR2 ANQGSEA come from the germline V gene. The CDR3 nucleotides are TGCAGCGTTTCTAGGGTGGTACAGTTCTTC. This gives the protein CSVSRVVQFF.

The chain links TRBV5-5 to TRBJ2-1; D is ambiguous. Trimming left V 1 base short and J 0 bases short, with 11 bases between. The CDR3 loop spans 16 amino acids. Germline V gene data show CDR1 as SGHKS and CDR2 as YYEKEE (reference sequence). This CDR3 is CASSLLGFSSYNEQFF. CDR3 in DNA: TGTGCCAGCAGCTTGTTAGGCTTCAGCTCCTACAATGAGCAGTTCTTC.

The chain carries TRBV4-1 and TRBJ2-5, with a tentative D call TRBD2 (6 bases). V was clipped by 0 bases and J by 9 bases, with 14 bases between them. CDR1 is MGHRA and CDR2 is YSYEKL in the germline V gene. CDR3 length: 14 residues. The CDR3 DNA reads TGCGCCAGCAGCCAAGACAACGCGGGGATGGCCCAGTACTTC. This sequence encodes CASSQDNAGMAQYF.

This rearrangement joins TRBV18 to TRBJ1-6; weak D call: TRBD1 (6 bases). Germline loops: CDR1 KGHSH, CDR2 LQKENI. This CDR3 comprises 13 residues. V was pared by 6 bases and J by 10 bases, with 13 bases between. The CDR3 DNA reads as TGTGCCAGCTCCCCTGGGGGCAGGTCACCCCTCCACTTT. Its protein is CASSPGGRSPLHF.

V usage is TRBV27 and J usage is TRBJ1-1, with a possible D match to TRBD1 (5 bases). The CDR3 is made up of 15 amino acids. Trimming took off 5 bases at V and 4 bases at J, with 17 bases between the two ends. Germline V gene lookup returns CDR1 MNHEY and CDR2 SMNVEV (reference sequence). CDR3 protein: CASSIPGPAGTEAFF. For the CDR3, the DNA is TGTGCCAGCAGTATTCCGGGACCCGCGGGCACTGAAGCTTTCTTT.

V and J are TRBV21-1 and TRBJ2-4; TRBD2 is taken as the D call from the table, unchecked against the DNA. TRBV21-1 is a pseudogene segment. The CDR3 covers 17 residues. CDR3 sequence: CASSKDFAGGEKNIQYF. The CDR3 bases are TGTGCCAGCAGCAAAGATTTTGCTGGCGGAGAGAAAAACATTCAGTACTTC.

This chain connects TRBV6-1 to TRBJ2-3, with 9 positions matching TRBD2. Germline V lookup: CDR1 MNHNS, CDR2 SASEGT. V lost 1 base and J lost 9; bases outside the gene matches: 11. The CDR3 is 16 amino acids. The CDR3 protein is CASSEVLSGGKDTQYF. The CDR3 DNA follows: TGTGCCAGCAGTGAAGTCCTCAGCGGGGGGAAAGACACGCAGTATTTT.

The chain combines TRBV9 with TRBJ2-5; TRBD1 agrees at 8 bases. The junction had 3 bases not matched to a gene; V was cut back by 3 bases and J by 2 bases. Germline V lookup: CDR1 SGDLS, CDR2 YYNGEE. This CDR3 has 14 amino acids. The CDR3 coding sequence is TGTGCCAGCAGCGCAGGGGGCTGGCAAGAGACCCAGTACTTC. Translation gives CASSAGGWQETQYF.

The J gene is TRBJ1-3, the V gene TRBV6-5, with TRBD1 matching 10 bases. V lost 6 bases and J lost 4; bases outside the gene matches: 6. The germline gives CDR1 MNHEY, CDR2 SVGAGI. This CDR3 is built from 15 residues. The CDR3 is CASRRQGAEGNTIYF. CDR3 DNA sequence: TGTGCCAGCAGGAGACAGGGGGCGGAAGGAAACACCATATATTTT.

This chain joins TRBV6-5 and TRBJ2-1; TRBD1 matches at 11 bases. CDR3 length: 15 residues. Germline values: CDR1 MNHEY, CDR2 SVGAGI. Trimming cost V 6 bases and J 3 bases; bases outside gene matches: 4. CDR3 in amino acids: CASSRDRGFYNEQFF. The CDR3 region has the DNA TGTGCCAGCAGCCGGGACAGGGGGTTCTACAATGAGCAGTTCTTC.

This sequence joins TRBV7-9 and TRBJ1-1; D not certain. Germline values: CDR1 SEHNR, CDR2 FQNEAQ (reference sequence). The CDR3 contains 14 residues. The V end lost 0 bases, the J end lost 4 bases, and 9 bases lay between the germline ends. In DNA, the CDR3 is TGTGCCAGCAGCTTAGCGGGAGGAGGCACTGAAGCTTTCTTT. Translation: CASSLAGGGTEAFF.

The chain recombines TRBV6-1 with TRBJ1-6; D unclear. The CDR3 runs to 15 residues. Trimming removed 4 bases from V and 1 base from J, with 8 bases in between. In germline, CDR1 is MNHNS, CDR2 SASEGT. Here the CDR3 reads CASSAGRSYNSPLHF. DNA for the CDR3: TGTGCCAGCAGTGCCGGCCGGTCCTATAATTCACCCCTCCACTTT.

This clone was detected a few times. The V call is TRBV5-4, the J call TRBJ1-1; no clear D. CDR1 and CDR2 from the germline V gene are SGHNT and YYREEE (reference sequence). Trimming left V 2 bases short and J 2 bases short, with 7 bases between. The length of the CDR3 is 13 residues. The CDR3 DNA reads TGTGCCAGCAGCTTCGGGATAAACACTGAAGCTTTCTTT. It encodes CASSFGINTEAFF.

The chain recombines TRBV9 with TRBJ2-3; tentatively, D is TRBD2 (6 bases). The CDR3 totals 13 residues. CDR1 SGDLS and CDR2 YYNGEE come from the germline V gene. The V end was cut by 7 bases, the J end by 0 bases, with 9 bases between. CDR3 nucleotides: TGTGCCAGCCGGGGGACTAGCACAGATACGCAGTATTTT. Protein sequence: CASRGTSTDTQYF. Complete variable domain (other parts from reference TRBV9 and TRBJ2-3): DSGVTQTPKHLITATGQRVTLRCSPRSGDLSVYWYQQSLDQGLQFLIQYYNGEERAKGNILERFSAQQFPDLHSELNLSSLELGDSALYFCASRGTSTDTQYFGPGTRLTVL.

In its sample, this clone was seen a few times. The chain recombines TRBV7-8 with TRBJ2-7; D is ambiguous. V was trimmed by 5 bases and J by 5 bases, leaving 13 bases between them. The CDR3 has 13 amino acids. Germline CDR1 and CDR2: SGHVS and FQNEAQ. This CDR3 reads CASSLPSRDEQYF. The DNA of the CDR3 is TGTGCCAGCAGCCTACCCTCTCGAGACGAGCAGTACTTC.

The chain is built from TRBV18 and TRBJ1-5; TRBD1 might be the D (5 bases). The V and J ends lost 3 bases and 0 bases respectively, with 9 bases between them. There are 15 residues in the CDR3. Looked up from germline, CDR1 is KGHSH and CDR2 is LQKENI. In DNA form, the CDR3 reads TGTGCCAGCTCACCGAGACAGATTAGCAATCAGCCCCAGCATTTT. This encodes CASSPRQISNQPQHF.

The CDR3 region has the DNA TGTGCCAGCAGCTTAATTGGGGGCTTCTCTGGGGCCAACGTCCTGACTTTC. It is translated as CASSLIGGFSGANVLTF. This sequence joins TRBV7-3 and TRBJ2-6; perhaps TRBD1 as D (6 bases). CDR1 and CDR2 (germline): SGHTA, FQGTGA. Trimming took off 1 base at V and 0 bases at J, with 10 bases between the two ends. This CDR3 is built from 17 residues.

This chain links TRBV28 with TRBJ1-6; D gene uncertain. Germline-derived CDR1 and CDR2 are MDHEN and SYDVKM. The V gene lost 2 bases and the J gene lost 5 bases, with 13 bases spanning the gap. This CDR3 has 16 amino acids. Here the CDR3 reads CASSLPWGGNNSPLHF. The CDR3 DNA reads as TGTGCCAGCAGTTTACCTTGGGGTGGGAATAATTCACCCCTCCACTTT.

The rearrangement joins TRBV6-1 to TRBJ1-2; D not certain. V was shortened by 6 bases and J by 0 bases, with 5 bases between the two germline ends. CDR1 is MNHNS, CDR2 SASEGT, per germline. The CDR3 has 12 amino acids. For the CDR3, the DNA is TGTGCCAGCAGACAGTCTAACTATGGCTACACCTTC. The encoded protein is CASRQSNYGYTF.

The chain has TRBV6-6 and TRBJ1-1, with unresolved D. Trimming removed 7 bases at V and 2 bases at J, with 17 bases between. CDR1 is MNHNY and CDR2 is SVGAGI in the germline V gene (reference sequence). The CDR3 has 15 residues. The CDR3 DNA sequence: TGTGCCAGCAATCGAGGACGGAATTATAACACTGAAGCTTTCTTT. This encodes CASNRGRNYNTEAFF.

The CDR3 sequence: CASSLAAGANVLTF. In DNA form, the CDR3 reads TGCGCCAGCAGCTTGGCCGCTGGGGCCAACGTCCTGACTTTC. The gene calls are TRBV5-1 and TRBJ2-6; D gene ambiguous. Germline V CDR1 and CDR2: SGHRS, YFSETQ. The CDR3 loop spans 14 amino acids. V lost 0 bases and J lost 2, with 3 bases in between.